This TCR beta chain was found in a study of T cell repertoires in cytomegalovirus infection. In the study overall: Public TCR beta signatures were indicative of both CMV infection and a matching HLA type.

Study-level points and caveats: Carriers of CMV plus the relevant HLA were identified by cumulative public TCR beta family frequency. HLA-C-restricted, CMV-specific TCR beta clonotypes were dominant ex vivo.

TCRdb ran MiXCR on the reads and lists one entry per CDR3 protein. The repertoire has around 530,000 distinct CDR3 sequences, around 27% of them found once; the top ten carry around 13%. As concerns this clonotype: Its matching antigen is unknown.

Germline V CDR1 and CDR2: SGDLS, YYNGEE. The CDR3 consists of 15 residues. The germline V and J ends were trimmed by 0 bases and 6 bases, with 13 bases remaining between them. This rearrangement joins TRBV9 to TRBJ2-1, with D perhaps TRBD2 (5 bases). The specimen sequenced was PBMCs. This receptor was identified in a human donor in good health (CMV status not recorded). Some clones in this sample may be carry-over from other donors' samples. The CDR3 region is CASSVEGTSSNEQFF. The CDR3 DNA reads as TGTGCCAGCAGCGTAGAGGGTACTAGTTCCAATGAGCAGTTCTTC.